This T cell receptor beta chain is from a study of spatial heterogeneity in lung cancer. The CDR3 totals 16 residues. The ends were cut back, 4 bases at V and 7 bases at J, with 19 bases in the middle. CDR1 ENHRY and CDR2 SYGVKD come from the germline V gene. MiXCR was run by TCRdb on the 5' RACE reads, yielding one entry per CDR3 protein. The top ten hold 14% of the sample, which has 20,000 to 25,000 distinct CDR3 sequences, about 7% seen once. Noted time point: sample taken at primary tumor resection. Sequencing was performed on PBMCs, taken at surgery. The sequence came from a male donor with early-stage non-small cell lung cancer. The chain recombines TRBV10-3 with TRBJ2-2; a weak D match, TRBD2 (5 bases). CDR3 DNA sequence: TGTGCCATCAGTGCGGAACTGAGCACTCGGGGCGGGGAGCTGTTTTTT. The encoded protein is CAISAELSTRGGELFF.